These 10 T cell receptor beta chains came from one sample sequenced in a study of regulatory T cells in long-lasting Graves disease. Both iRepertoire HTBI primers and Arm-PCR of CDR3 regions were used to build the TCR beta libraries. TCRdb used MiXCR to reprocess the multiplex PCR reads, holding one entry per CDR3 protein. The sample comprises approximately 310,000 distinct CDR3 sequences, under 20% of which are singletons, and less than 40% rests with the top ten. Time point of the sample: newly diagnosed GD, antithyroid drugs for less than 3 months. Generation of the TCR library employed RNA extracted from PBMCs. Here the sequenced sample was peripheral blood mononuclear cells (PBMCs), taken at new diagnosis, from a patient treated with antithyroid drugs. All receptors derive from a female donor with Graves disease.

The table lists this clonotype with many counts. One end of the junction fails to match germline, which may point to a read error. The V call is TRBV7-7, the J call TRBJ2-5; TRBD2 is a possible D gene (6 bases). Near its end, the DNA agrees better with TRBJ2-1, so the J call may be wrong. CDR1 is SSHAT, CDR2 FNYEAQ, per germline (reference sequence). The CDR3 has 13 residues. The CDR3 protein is CASSIGRFNEQFF. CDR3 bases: TGTGCTAGCAGCATAGGGAGGTTTAATGAGCAGTTCTTC.

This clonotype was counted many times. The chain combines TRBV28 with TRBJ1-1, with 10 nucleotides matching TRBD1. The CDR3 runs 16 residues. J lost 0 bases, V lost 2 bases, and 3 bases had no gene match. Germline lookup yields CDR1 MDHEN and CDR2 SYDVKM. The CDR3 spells CASSLRTGGVNTEAFF. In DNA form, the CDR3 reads TGTGCCAGCAGTTTAAGGACAGGGGGTGTGAACACTGAAGCTTTCTTT.

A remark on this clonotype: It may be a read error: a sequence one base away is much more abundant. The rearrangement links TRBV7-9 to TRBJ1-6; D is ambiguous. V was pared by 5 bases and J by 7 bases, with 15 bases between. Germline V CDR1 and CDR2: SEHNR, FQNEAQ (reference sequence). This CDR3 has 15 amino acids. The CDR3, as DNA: TGTGCCAGCAGCCCCAGAGGCAACCAAAATTCACCCCTCCACTTT. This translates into CASSPRGNQNSPLHF.

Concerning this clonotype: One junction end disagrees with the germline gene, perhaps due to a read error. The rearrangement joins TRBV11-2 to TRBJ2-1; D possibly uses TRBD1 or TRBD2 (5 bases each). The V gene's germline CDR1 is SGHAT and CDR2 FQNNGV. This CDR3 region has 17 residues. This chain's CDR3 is CASAPGAGPSSYHEQLF. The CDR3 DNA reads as TGTGCCAGCGCCCCCGGGGCAGGGCCCAGCTCCTACCATGAGCAGTTGTTC.

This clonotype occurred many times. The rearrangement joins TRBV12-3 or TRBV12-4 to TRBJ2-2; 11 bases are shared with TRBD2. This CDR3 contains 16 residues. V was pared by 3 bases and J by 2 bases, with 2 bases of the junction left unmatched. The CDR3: CASSLTSGANTGELFF. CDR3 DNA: TGTGCCAGCAGTTTGACTAGCGGGGCAAACACCGGGGAGCTGTTTTTT.

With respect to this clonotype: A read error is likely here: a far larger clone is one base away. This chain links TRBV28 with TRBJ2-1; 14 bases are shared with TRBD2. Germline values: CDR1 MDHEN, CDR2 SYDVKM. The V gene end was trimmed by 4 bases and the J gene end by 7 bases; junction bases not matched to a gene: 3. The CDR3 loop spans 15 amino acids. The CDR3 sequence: CASSWGLAGENEQFF. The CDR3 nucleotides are TGTGCCAGCAGTTGGGGACTAGCGGGAGAGAATGAGCAGTTCTTC.

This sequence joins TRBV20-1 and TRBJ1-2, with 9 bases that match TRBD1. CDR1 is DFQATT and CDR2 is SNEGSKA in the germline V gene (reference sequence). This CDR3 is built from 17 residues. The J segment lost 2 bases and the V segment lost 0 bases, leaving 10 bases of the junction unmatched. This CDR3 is CSARDPGGQGSNYGYTF. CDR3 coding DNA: TGCAGTGCTAGAGATCCAGGGGGACAGGGATCGAACTATGGCTACACCTTC.

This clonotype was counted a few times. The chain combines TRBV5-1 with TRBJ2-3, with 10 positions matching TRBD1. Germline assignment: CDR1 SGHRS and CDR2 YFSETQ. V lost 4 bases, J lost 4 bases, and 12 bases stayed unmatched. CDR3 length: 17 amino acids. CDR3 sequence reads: CASSLTGTGVLADTQYF. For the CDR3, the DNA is TGCGCCAGCAGCCTCACCGGGACAGGGGTTCTTGCAGATACGCAGTATTTT.

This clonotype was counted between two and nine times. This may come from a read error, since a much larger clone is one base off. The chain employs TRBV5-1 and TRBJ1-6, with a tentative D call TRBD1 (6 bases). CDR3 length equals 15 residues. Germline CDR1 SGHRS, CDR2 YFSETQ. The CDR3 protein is CTSSRNRANNSPLHF. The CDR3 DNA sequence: TGCACCAGCAGTCGGAACAGGGCGAATAATTCACCCCTCCACTTT.

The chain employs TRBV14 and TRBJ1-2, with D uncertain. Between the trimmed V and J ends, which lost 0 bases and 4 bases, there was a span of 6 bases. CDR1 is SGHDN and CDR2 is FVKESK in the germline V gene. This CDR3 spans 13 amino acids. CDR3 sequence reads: CASSQEYVYGYTF. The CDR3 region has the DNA TGTGCCAGCAGCCAAGAATACGTCTATGGCTACACCTTC.